Listed below are T cell receptor beta chains from one sample, sequenced in a study of response to subunit inactivated influenza vaccine. One entry per CDR3 protein, called by TCRdb with MiXCR from the RT-PCR reads. The sample has 290,000 or so distinct CDR3 sequences, roughly 22% seen once; the top ten hold under 13%. The sequenced sample was PBMCs from blood, obtained about 20 months after vaccination. The receptors shown here come from a man in his fifties or sixties who received an inactivated influenza vaccine. CDR3s include the opening cysteine and the closing phenylalanine or tryptophan. The D gene is left open where the match is weak. Not every row has a clone size; where given, it reads once, few, many or a size class.

V: TRBV5-1; D: TRBD1; J: TRBJ1-2; size: many; CDR3: CASSLMRQGSGYTF; DNA: TGCGCCAGCAGCTTGATGCGACAGGGTAGTGGCTACACCTTC
V: TRBV3-1; D: .; J: TRBJ2-7; size: .; CDR3: CASSHRGLNYEQYF; DNA: TGTGCCAGCAGCCACCGGGGACTCAACTACGAGCAGTACTTC
V: TRBV11-2; D: TRBD1; J: TRBJ1-4; size: .; CDR3: CASSHGTVEKLFF; DNA: TGTGCCAGCAGCCACGGGACAGTAGAAAAACTGTTTTTT
V: TRBV6-4; D: .; J: TRBJ1-6; size: .; CDR3: CASSESGGSSPLHF; DNA: TGTGCCAGCAGTGAATCGGGGGGCTCTTCACCCCTCCACTTT
V: TRBV4-2; D: .; J: TRBJ1-2; size: .; CDR3: CASSEGENYGYTF; DNA: TGTGCCAGCAGCGAGGGGGAAAACTATGGCTACACCTTC
V: TRBV6-1; D: .; J: TRBJ1-2; size: few; CDR3: CASSETGRNYGYTF; DNA: TGTGCCAGCAGTGAAACGGGACGGAACTATGGCTACACCTTC
V: TRBV9; D: .; J: TRBJ2-2; size: few; CDR3: CASSERGDANTGELFF; DNA: TGTGCCAGCAGCGAGAGGGGTGACGCGAACACCGGGGAGCTGTTTTTT
V: TRBV5-6; D: .; J: TRBJ1-2; size: .; CDR3: CASSFWTAAVYGYTF; DNA: TGTGCCAGCAGCTTTTGGACAGCGGCCGTTTATGGCTACACCTTC
V: TRBV5-4; D: .; J: TRBJ1-1; size: few; CDR3: CASSLAGQRGGYTEAFF; DNA: TGTGCCAGCAGCTTGGCCGGACAGCGGGGGGGCTACACTGAAGCTTTCTTT
V: TRBV4-2; D: .; J: TRBJ1-2; size: few; CDR3: CASSQDGANYGYTF; DNA: TGTGCCAGCAGCCAAGATGGAGCTAACTATGGCTACACCTTC
V: TRBV20-1; D: .; J: TRBJ1-5; size: .; CDR3: CSASEGGDQPQHF; DNA: TGCAGTGCTAGCGAGGGCGGGGATCAGCCCCAGCATTTT
V: TRBV5-1; D: .; J: TRBJ1-2; size: many; CDR3: CASSLEPNYGYTF; DNA: TGCGCCAGCAGCTTGGAACCCAACTATGGCTACACCTTC
V: TRBV7-9; D: .; J: TRBJ2-3; size: few; CDR3: CASSLSEGITDTQYF; DNA: TGTGCCAGCAGCTTGTCCGAGGGTATCACAGATACGCAGTATTTT
V: TRBV20-1; D: TRBD1; J: TRBJ1-3; size: .; CDR3: CSAGDRGNGNTIYF; DNA: TGCAGTGCCGGGGACAGGGGAAATGGAAACACCATATATTTT
V: TRBV28; D: .; J: TRBJ1-5; size: many; CDR3: CASSPGMAAIGPQHF; DNA: TGTGCCAGCAGTCCAGGAATGGCGGCCATCGGGCCCCAGCATTTT
V: TRBV7-9; D: .; J: TRBJ2-1; size: .; CDR3: CASSSRGNPYNEQFF; DNA: TGTGCCAGCAGCTCTCGGGGGAACCCGTACAATGAGCAGTTCTTC
V: TRBV10-3; D: TRBD1; J: TRBJ1-2; size: .; CDR3: CAISVVGTANGYTF; DNA: TGTGCCATCAGTGTTGTAGGGACAGCTAATGGCTACACCTTC
V: TRBV7-2; D: .; J: TRBJ2-1; size: .; CDR3: CASSPDYFHSYNEQFF; DNA: TGTGCCAGCAGCCCTGACTACTTCCATTCCTACAATGAGCAGTTCTTC
V: TRBV6-2/TRBV6-3; D: .; J: TRBJ1-5; size: many; CDR3: CASSYSVYSNQPQHF; DNA: TGTGCCAGCAGTTACTCCGTTTATAGCAATCAGCCCCAGCATTTT
V: TRBV11-3; D: .; J: TRBJ2-3; size: .; CDR3: CASSLRPFTDTQYF; DNA: TGTGCCAGCAGCTTAAGGCCCTTTACAGATACGCAGTATTTT
V: TRBV12-3/TRBV12-4; D: .; J: TRBJ2-2; size: .; CDR3: CASSSGVPNTGELFF; DNA: TGTGCCAGCAGTTCGGGAGTTCCGAACACCGGGGAGCTGTTTTTT
V: TRBV3-1; D: TRBD2; J: TRBJ2-2; size: .; CDR3: CASSQELAANLNTGELFF; DNA: TGTGCCAGCAGCCAAGAGCTAGCGGCTAATTTGAACACCGGGGAGCTGTTTTTT
V: TRBV7-9; D: .; J: TRBJ2-2; size: .; CDR3: CASSFATGQVGELFF; DNA: TGTGCCAGCAGCTTTGCGACAGGCCAGGTCGGGGAGCTGTTTTTT
V: TRBV4-3; D: TRBD1; J: TRBJ2-7; size: few; CDR3: CASSRGQTTEQYF; DNA: TGCGCCAGCAGCCGGGGACAGACGACAGAGCAGTACTTC
V: TRBV12-3/TRBV12-4; D: TRBD2; J: TRBJ2-7; size: .; CDR3: CASTSGLAGDNEQYF; DNA: TGTGCCAGCACCTCGGGACTAGCGGGGGACAACGAGCAGTACTTC
V: TRBV29-1; D: TRBD2; J: TRBJ2-3; size: few; CDR3: CSVVAGNTDTQYF; DNA: TGCAGCGTTGTAGCGGGGAACACAGATACGCAGTATTTT
V: TRBV5-1; D: TRBD2; J: TRBJ2-3; size: .; CDR3: CASSAGTSGAVTQYF; DNA: TGCGCCAGCAGCGCAGGGACTAGCGGGGCGGTTACGCAGTATTTT
V: TRBV9; D: TRBD2; J: TRBJ2-5; size: .; CDR3: CASSRSGGGSMIETQYF; DNA: TGTGCCAGCAGTCGGAGCGGGGGGGGATCCATGATAGAGACCCAGTACTTC
V: TRBV28; D: .; J: TRBJ2-7; size: .; CDR3: CASTPTRQPYEQYF; DNA: TGTGCCAGCACCCCCACCCGCCAACCCTACGAGCAGTACTTC
V: TRBV29-1; D: .; J: TRBJ2-1; size: few; CDR3: CSVEDYRSYNEQFF; DNA: TGCAGCGTCGAGGACTACCGCTCCTACAATGAGCAGTTCTTC
V: TRBV5-8; D: .; J: TRBJ1-5; size: many; CDR3: CASSFNRPKNQPQHF; DNA: TGTGCCAGCAGCTTCAACAGGCCTAAGAATCAGCCCCAGCATTTT
V: TRBV7-9; D: .; J: TRBJ2-5; size: .; CDR3: CASSQDSGETQYF; DNA: TGTGCCAGCAGCCAGGACTCTGGGGAGACCCAGTACTTC
V: TRBV3-1; D: TRBD2; J: TRBJ2-1; size: .; CDR3: CASSQAVGGPGNEQFF; DNA: TGTGCCAGCAGCCAAGCGGTGGGAGGGCCGGGGAATGAGCAGTTCTTC
V: TRBV7-6; D: TRBD1; J: TRBJ2-7; size: .; CDR3: CASSLAGTGFYEQYF; DNA: TGTGCCAGCAGCTTAGCTGGGACAGGGTTCTACGAGCAGTACTTC
V: TRBV10-3; D: TRBD2; J: TRBJ2-1; size: .; CDR3: CAISEGTTYHEQFF; DNA: TGTGCCATCAGTGAGGGGACTACGTATCATGAGCAGTTCTTC
V: TRBV3-1; D: .; J: TRBJ1-5; size: many; CDR3: CASSQFRGNQPQHF; DNA: TGTGCCAGCAGCCAATTTAGGGGCAATCAGCCCCAGCATTTT
V: TRBV15; D: .; J: TRBJ1-5; size: few; CDR3: CATSGQNQPQHF; DNA: TGTGCCACCAGCGGACAGAATCAGCCCCAGCATTTT
V: TRBV11-2; D: .; J: TRBJ2-4; size: few; CDR3: CASSFIKNIQYF; DNA: TGTGCCAGCAGCTTCATCAAAAACATTCAGTACTTC
V: TRBV12-3/TRBV12-4; D: .; J: TRBJ2-7; size: .; CDR3: CASSLYRHYEQYF; DNA: TGTGCCAGCAGTTTATACCGGCACTACGAGCAGTACTTC
V: TRBV7-8; D: TRBD1; J: TRBJ1-1; size: many; CDR3: CASSSNGQGYFRNTEAFF; DNA: TGTGCCAGCAGCTCCAACGGACAGGGGTACTTTAGGAACACTGAAGCTTTCTTT
V: TRBV29-1; D: .; J: TRBJ2-2; size: .; CDR3: CSVVRTNTGELFF; DNA: TGCAGCGTTGTCAGGACGAACACCGGGGAGCTGTTTTTT
V: TRBV7-2; D: .; J: TRBJ1-3; size: many; CDR3: CASSPQGFSGNTIYF; DNA: TGTGCCAGCAGCCCACAGGGTTTCTCTGGAAACACCATATATTTT